This T cell receptor beta chain was obtained from a study of T cells in Graves' hyperthyroidism and ophthalmopathy. Amplification of TCR beta CDR3 regions used RNA as the template. In the first-round RT-PCR of the TCR CDR3, the HTBI primer set was used. TCRdb analysed the multiplex PCR reads with MiXCR anew, one entry per CDR3 protein. Among about 840,000 distinct CDR3 sequences listed, 38% were seen once. Subjects aged 18 to 65 presented with newly diagnosed hyperthyroidism of less than 2 months' duration. This clonotype appeared a few times. The TCR originated in a man aged 18-30 years with Graves' hyperthyroidism. Sequencing was performed on blood.

Here the CDR3 reads CASSQRTGENQPQHF. Here the CDR3 DNA reads TGCGCCAGCAGCCAACGGACAGGCGAAAATCAGCCCCAGCATTTT. The chain joins TRBV4-1 to TRBJ1-5; 7 bases map to TRBD1. With V trimmed by 2 bases and J by 4 bases, 5 bases remained unmatched. The V gene's germline CDR1 is MGHRA and CDR2 YSYEKL. This CDR3 comprises 15 residues.